Below, 21 T cell receptor beta chains from the same sample are listed, as sequenced in a study of neoadjuvant anti-PD-1 for oral cavity cancer. Data came from immunoSEQ multiplex PCR; TCRdb stores just in-frame clones and leaves some out. Of 5,500 to 8,000 clones listed, 76% are singletons. The source was PBMCs, collected before nivolumab (anti-PD-1) treatment. All receptors derive from a person aged 40 to 85 with oral cavity squamous cell carcinoma.

The chain combines TRBV7-9 with TRBJ2-5; no reliable D call. V lost 3 bases, J lost 3 bases, and 2 bases lay in between. The CDR3 sequence is 11 residues long. CDR1 and CDR2 from the germline V gene are SEHNR and FQNEAQ (reference sequence). Here the CDR3 reads CASSLKETQYF. The CDR3 coding sequence is TGTGCCAGCAGCTTGAAAGAGACCCAGTACTTC.

This clone was counted between two and nine times. The gene calls are TRBV7-9 and TRBJ1-2, with D possibly matching TRBD1 (5 bases). V was clipped by 5 bases and J by 7 bases, with 17 bases between them. The V gene's germline CDR1 is SEHNR and CDR2 FQNEAQ (reference sequence). This CDR3 region has 14 residues. The CDR3 sequence is CASSPRTGVGGYTF. The CDR3 DNA follows: TGTGCCAGCAGCCCGAGGACGGGGGTTGGTGGCTACACCTTC. The full variable domain, with the rest looked up from reference TRBV7-9 and TRBJ1-2, is DTGVSQNPRHKITKRGQNVTFRCDPISEHNRLYWYRQTLGQGPEFLTYFQNEAQLEKSRLLSDRFSAERPKGSFSTLEIQRTEQGDSAMYLCASSPRTGVGGYTFGSGTRLTVV.

The chain couples TRBV7-9 to TRBJ2-7; the D gene is possibly TRBD1 (5 bases). This CDR3 is built from 12 residues. The V and J ends lost 2 bases and 7 bases respectively, with 9 bases between them. Germline V gene sequence: CDR1 SEHNR, CDR2 FQNEAQ (reference sequence). CDR3 residues: CASSLPRTEQYF. CDR3 bases: TGTGCCAGCAGCTTACCTAGGACAGAGCAGTACTTC.

The J gene is TRBJ1-6, the V gene TRBV7-9; tentatively, D is TRBD1 (6 bases). The CDR3 is 15 amino acids. Germline assignment: CDR1 SEHNR and CDR2 FQNEAQ (reference sequence). With 0 bases removed from V and 7 bases from J, the gap between germline ends came to 10 bases. The DNA for the CDR3 is TGTGCCAGCAGCTTAGCCAGGGGAGGAAATTCACCCCTCCACTTT. Its protein is CASSLARGGNSPLHF.

The rearrangement joins TRBV19 to TRBJ1-5, with D unclear. The CDR3 extends over 15 amino acids. Trimming removed 3 bases at V and 2 bases at J, with 11 bases between. CDR1 is LNHDA, CDR2 SQIVND, per germline (reference sequence). The DNA of the CDR3 is TGTGCCAGTAGTATCCCCACACGGGGCAATCAGCCCCAGCATTTT. It yields the protein CASSIPTRGNQPQHF. The full variable domain, in which reference TRBV19 and TRBJ1-5 provide the parts outside the CDR3, is DGGITQSPKYLFRKEGQNVTLSCEQNLNHDAMYWYRQDPGQGLRLIYYSQIVNDFQKGDIAEGYSVSREKKESFPLTVTSAQKNPTAFYLCASSIPTRGNQPQHFGDGTRLSIL.

The gene calls are TRBV4-3 and TRBJ1-2; 8 bases line up with TRBD1. The junction had 7 bases not matched to a gene; V was cut back by 2 bases and J by 2 bases. The CDR3 spans 16 residues. The V gene's germline CDR1 is LGHNA and CDR2 YSLEER. CDR3 loop: CASSQLTGGRNYGYTF. CDR3 in DNA: TGCGCCAGCAGCCAACTCACAGGGGGAAGAAACTATGGCTACACCTTC.

The V call is TRBV16, the J call TRBJ2-1; D gene unclear. The germline V gene encodes CDR1 KGHSY and CDR2 FQNENV. The CDR3 totals 11 residues. Trimming pared 4 bases from V and 5 bases from J, leaving 3 bases between. The chain's CDR3 is CASSPNNEQFF. CDR3 nucleotide sequence: TGTGCCAGCAGCCCTAACAATGAGCAGTTCTTC.

The V call is TRBV9, the J call TRBJ2-2; D not certain. V lost 1 base, J lost 2 bases, and 12 bases lay in between. The germline CDR1 and CDR2 sequences are SGDLS and YYNGEE. The CDR3 totals 16 residues. CDR3: CASSVRADYNTGELFF. In DNA form, the CDR3 reads TGTGCCAGCAGCGTACGGGCAGATTATAACACCGGGGAGCTGTTTTTT.

This clone was observed a few times. The chain recombines TRBV10-3 with TRBJ1-4; a possible D gene is TRBD1 (6 bases). CDR1 is ENHRY and CDR2 is SYGVKD in the germline V gene. CDR3 length: 14 amino acids. Trimming removed 3 bases at V and 5 bases at J, with 10 bases between. The CDR3 nucleotides read TGTGCCATCAGTGAAGGGGGACTGAATGAAAAACTGTTTTTT. Its translation is CAISEGGLNEKLFF.

The genes are TRBV21-1 and TRBJ1-5. TRBV21-1 is reported as a pseudogene. The CDR3 has 19 amino acids. DNA of the CDR3: TGTGCCAGCAGCAAAGCGAGGTTGAGGACCCGATATAGCAATCAGCCCCAGCATTTT. Its protein product is CASSKARLRTRYSNQPQHF.

The CDR3 region has the DNA TGTGCCAGCAGTCGACAGGGGGCATCTGGAAACACCATATATTTT. This sequence encodes CASSRQGASGNTIYF. The rearrangement joins TRBV6-5 to TRBJ1-3; 10 positions match TRBD1. Trimming removed 5 bases from V and 1 base from J; junction bases left unmatched: 2. This CDR3 has 15 residues. Germline lookup yields CDR1 MNHEY and CDR2 SVGAGI.

This clone was detected a few times. Written as DNA, the CDR3 is TGTGCCAGCAGTCTCGGTCGTACTGGGACAGCTTTCTTT. Its protein product is CASSLGRTGTAFF. J is TRBJ1-1 and V is TRBV2, with D possibly TRBD1 on 5 matching bases. Deletions cut 5 bases from V and 10 bases from J, with 17 bases between. The CDR3 has 13 amino acids. Germline-derived CDR1 and CDR2 are SNHLY and FYNNEI.

This clone is judged large (0.1 to 1%). The chain joins TRBV27 to TRBJ2-1; D unclear. CDR1 and CDR2 (germline): MNHEY, SMNVEV (reference sequence). CDR3 length equals 13 residues. V dropped 8 bases and J dropped 5 bases, with 13 bases sitting between them. CDR3 loop: CASEAPRNNEQFF. As DNA, the CDR3 is TGTGCCAGCGAGGCTCCCCGCAACAATGAGCAGTTCTTC.

This chain joins TRBV30 and TRBJ1-2; no clear D gene. V was trimmed by 1 base and J by 3 bases, leaving 6 bases between them. The CDR3 has 12 residues. Looked up from germline, CDR1 is GTSNPN and CDR2 is SVGIG (reference sequence). The CDR3: CAWSGADYGYTF. The CDR3 coding sequence is TGTGCCTGGAGTGGGGCAGACTATGGCTACACCTTC.

The chain joins TRBV4-1 to TRBJ2-2; 10 nucleotides line up with TRBD1. J lost 0 bases, V lost 4 bases, and 2 bases had no gene match. CDR3 size: 16 residues. Germline CDR1 and CDR2: MGHRA and YSYEKL. The CDR3 DNA is TGCGCCAGCAGCCTCGGACAGGGGGCGAACACCGGGGAGCTGTTTTTT. Translation gives CASSLGQGANTGELFF.

The chain combines TRBV5-6 with TRBJ1-1; perhaps TRBD1 as D (5 bases). Trimming stripped 1 base from V and 8 bases from J, with 9 bases between. This CDR3 spans 12 amino acids. CDR1 and CDR2 (germline): SGHDT, YYEEEE. The CDR3 sequence: CASSLTGTEAFF. The CDR3 DNA reads TGTGCCAGCAGCTTGACAGGAACCGAAGCTTTCTTT.

The J gene is TRBJ1-2, the V gene TRBV6-1, with no clear D. V was cut by 3 bases and J by 7 bases, with 9 bases left in between. The CDR3 has 12 residues. CDR1 and CDR2 from the germline V gene are MNHNS and SASEGT. The CDR3 coding sequence is TGTGCCAGCAGTGAGTCAGGTCTTGGCTACACCTTC. Translated, it gives CASSESGLGYTF.

This chain uses TRBV10-1 with TRBJ1-1, with D perhaps matching TRBD1 (5 bases). CDR1 and CDR2 from the germline V gene are WNHNN and SYGVQD (reference sequence). The germline V and J ends were trimmed by 2 bases and 3 bases, with 10 bases remaining between them. The CDR3 runs to 14 residues. The CDR3 reads CASSETGTDTEAFF. In DNA form, the CDR3 reads TGCGCCAGCAGTGAGACAGGAACAGACACTGAAGCTTTCTTT.

The chain joins TRBV6-5 to TRBJ1-2; 7 positions match TRBD1. Per the germline V gene, CDR1 is MNHEY and CDR2 is SVGAGI. The CDR3 has 14 residues. The V gene end was trimmed by 9 bases and the J gene end by 4 bases; junction bases not matched to a gene: 11. The CDR3 coding sequence is TGTGCCAGTAGGGCTGAGGGACAGACCTATGGCTACACCTTC. Encoded protein: CASRAEGQTYGYTF.

The chain recombines TRBV9 with TRBJ1-1; D remains ambiguous. V dropped 4 bases and J dropped 6 bases, with 19 bases sitting between them. Germline loops: CDR1 SGDLS, CDR2 YYNGEE. This CDR3 is built from 15 residues. CDR3 amino acids: CASSPRGGSSSEAFF. The CDR3 DNA is TGTGCCAGCAGCCCGCGTGGAGGGTCCAGCTCTGAAGCTTTCTTT.

The chain is built from TRBV2 and TRBJ2-7; 9 bases align to TRBD1. CDR3 size: 14 residues. The germline CDR1 and CDR2 sequences are SNHLY and FYNNEI. Trimming removed 5 bases from V and 5 bases from J; junction bases left unmatched: 7. CDR3 nucleotide sequence: TGTGCCAGCAGTCCCGGGACAGGGATCCACGAGCAGTACTTC. It yields the protein CASSPGTGIHEQYF.